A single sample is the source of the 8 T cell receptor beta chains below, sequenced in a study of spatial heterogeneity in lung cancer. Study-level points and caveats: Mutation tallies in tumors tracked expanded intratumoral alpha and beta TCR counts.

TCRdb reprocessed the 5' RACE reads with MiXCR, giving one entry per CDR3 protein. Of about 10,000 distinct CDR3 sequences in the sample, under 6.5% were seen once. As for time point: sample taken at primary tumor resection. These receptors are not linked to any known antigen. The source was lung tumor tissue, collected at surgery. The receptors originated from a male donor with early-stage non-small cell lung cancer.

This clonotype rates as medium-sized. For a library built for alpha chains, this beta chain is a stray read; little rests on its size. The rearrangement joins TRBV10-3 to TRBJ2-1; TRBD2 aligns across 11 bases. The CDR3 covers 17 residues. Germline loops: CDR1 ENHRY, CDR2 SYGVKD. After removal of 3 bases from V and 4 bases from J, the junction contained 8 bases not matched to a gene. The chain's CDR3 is CAISEGTSGVGYNEQFF. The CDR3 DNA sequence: TGTGCCATCAGTGAAGGGACTAGCGGCGTAGGGTACAATGAGCAGTTCTTC.

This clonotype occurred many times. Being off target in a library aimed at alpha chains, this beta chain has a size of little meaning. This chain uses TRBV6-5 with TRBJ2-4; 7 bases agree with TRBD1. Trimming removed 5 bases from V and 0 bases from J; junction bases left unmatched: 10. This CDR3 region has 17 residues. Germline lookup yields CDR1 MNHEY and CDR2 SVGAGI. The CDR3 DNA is TGTGCCAGCAGTGCCCTGCCGGGACAGCTAGCCAAAAACATTCAGTACTTC. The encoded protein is CASSALPGQLAKNIQYF.

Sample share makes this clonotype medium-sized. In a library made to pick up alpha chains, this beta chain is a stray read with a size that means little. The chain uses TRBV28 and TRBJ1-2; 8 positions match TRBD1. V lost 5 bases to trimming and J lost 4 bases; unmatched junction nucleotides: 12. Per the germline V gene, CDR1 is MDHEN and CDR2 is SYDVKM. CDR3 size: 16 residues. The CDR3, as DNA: TGTGCCAGCAGTGGGACGAGGGCGGACAGGGTCTATGGCTACACCTTC. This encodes CASSGTRADRVYGYTF.

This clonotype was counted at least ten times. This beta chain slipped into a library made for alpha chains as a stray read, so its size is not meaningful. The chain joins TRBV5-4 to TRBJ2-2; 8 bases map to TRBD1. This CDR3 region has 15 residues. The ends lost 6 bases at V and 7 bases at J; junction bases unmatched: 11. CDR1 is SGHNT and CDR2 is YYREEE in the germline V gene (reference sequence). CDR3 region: CASTRGAGGDGELFF. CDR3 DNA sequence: TGTGCCAGCACCCGAGGGGCAGGGGGCGACGGGGAGCTGTTTTTT.

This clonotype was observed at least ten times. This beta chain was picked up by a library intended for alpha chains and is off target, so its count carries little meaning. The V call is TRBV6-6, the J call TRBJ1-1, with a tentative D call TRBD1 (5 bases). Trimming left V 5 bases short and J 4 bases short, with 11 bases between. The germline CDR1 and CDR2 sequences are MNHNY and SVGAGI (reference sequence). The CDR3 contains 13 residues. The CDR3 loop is CASSNTGGTEAFF. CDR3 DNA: TGTGCCAGCAGTAATACAGGAGGCACTGAAGCTTTCTTT.

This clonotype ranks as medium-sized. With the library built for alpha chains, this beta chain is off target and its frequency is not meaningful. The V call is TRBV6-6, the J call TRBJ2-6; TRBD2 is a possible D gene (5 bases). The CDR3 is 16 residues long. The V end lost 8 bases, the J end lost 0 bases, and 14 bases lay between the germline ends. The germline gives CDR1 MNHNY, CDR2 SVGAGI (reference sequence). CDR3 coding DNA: TGTGCCAGCGGATTAGTTGGAGGCTCTGGGGCCAACGTCCTGACTTTC. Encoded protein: CASGLVGGSGANVLTF.

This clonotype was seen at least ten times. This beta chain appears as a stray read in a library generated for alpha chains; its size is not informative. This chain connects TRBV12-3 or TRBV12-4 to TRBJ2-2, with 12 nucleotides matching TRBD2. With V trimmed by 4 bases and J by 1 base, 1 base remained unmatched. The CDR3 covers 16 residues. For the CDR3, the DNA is TGTGCCAGCAGTTCGACTAGCGGGAGGAACACCGGGGAGCTGTTTTTT. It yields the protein CASSSTSGRNTGELFF.

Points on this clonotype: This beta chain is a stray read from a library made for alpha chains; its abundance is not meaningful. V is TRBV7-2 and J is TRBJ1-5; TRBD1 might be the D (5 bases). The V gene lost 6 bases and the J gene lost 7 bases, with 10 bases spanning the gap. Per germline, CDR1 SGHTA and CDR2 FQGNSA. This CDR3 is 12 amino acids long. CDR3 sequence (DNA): TGTGCCAGCAGTACCCCAGGGCAGCCCCAGCATTTT. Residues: CASSTPGQPQHF.